The next 18 T cell receptor beta chains were all read from a single sample in a study of cytomegalovirus exposure and HLA in healthy donors. PCR involved 60 Vbeta and 13 Jbeta primers. Only in-frame clones appear in the TCRdb table, and some are missing; sequencing was by immunoSEQ multiplex PCR. The sample lists under 150,000 clones, about 81% seen once, with almost 6% in the top ten. The sample comprised PBMCs. Receptors were obtained from a woman in her thirties or forties in good health and CMV-seropositive.

The chain combines TRBV9 with TRBJ1-1; D gene ambiguous. Trimming removed 0 bases from V and 11 bases from J, with 14 bases in between. This CDR3 comprises 13 residues. Germline V lookup: CDR1 SGDLS, CDR2 YYNGEE. Here the CDR3 reads CASSVAGTAGAFF. In nucleotides, the CDR3 is TGTGCCAGCAGCGTAGCGGGCACGGCGGGGGCTTTCTTT.

This sequence joins TRBV27 and TRBJ1-1; the match to TRBD1 covers 8 bases. The CDR3 spans 15 residues. Germline CDR1 is MNHEY and CDR2 is SMNVEV (reference sequence). With V trimmed by 5 bases and J by 5 bases, 10 bases remained unmatched. The DNA of the CDR3 is TGTGCCAGCAGTACGATATGGGACAGGCAGACTGAAGCTTTCTTT. It translates to CASSTIWDRQTEAFF.

The chain combines TRBV5-1 with TRBJ2-3; TRBD2 matches 11 bases. This CDR3 is 19 amino acids long. V was pared by 1 base and J by 0 bases, with 10 bases of the junction left unmatched. CDR1 and CDR2 (germline): SGHRS, YFSETQ. The CDR3 sequence is CASSLSALAGGPSTDTQYF. In DNA form, the CDR3 reads TGCGCCAGCAGCTTGAGTGCTCTAGCGGGGGGACCTAGCACAGATACGCAGTATTTT.

The V call is TRBV19, the J call TRBJ2-7, with TRBD2 identical over 9 bases. The CDR3 runs to 14 residues. The germline V gene has CDR1 LNHDA and CDR2 SQIVND (reference sequence). The junction had 4 bases not matched to a gene; V was cut back by 2 bases and J by 5 bases. This chain's CDR3 is CASSIRKREDEQYF. The CDR3 DNA sequence: TGTGCCAGTAGTATACGTAAGCGGGAGGACGAGCAGTACTTC.

CDR3 nucleotide sequence: TGTGCCAGTAGTTGGGGGCAGCAAGAGACCCAGTACTTC. It encodes CASSWGQQETQYF. J is TRBJ2-5 and V is TRBV19; TRBD1 is a possible D gene (6 bases). CDR3 size: 13 residues. V shed 5 bases and J shed 2 bases, with 9 bases lying between them. The germline CDR1 and CDR2 sequences are LNHDA and SQIVND (reference sequence).

The gene calls are TRBV13 and TRBJ2-6; perhaps TRBD1 as D (6 bases). V was cut by 1 base and J by 4 bases, with 14 bases left in between. Germline CDR1 PRHDT, CDR2 FYEKMQ (reference sequence). This CDR3 spans 17 amino acids. The CDR3 DNA is TGTGCCAGCAGCTTAGACAGGGTGAGGTCGGGGGCCAACGTCCTGACTTTC. The encoded protein is CASSLDRVRSGANVLTF.

The chain uses TRBV18 and TRBJ2-5; a possible D gene is TRBD2 (5 bases). Germline CDR1 reads KGHSH; CDR2 reads LQKENI. This CDR3 has 17 residues. V was cut by 5 bases and J by 4 bases, with 23 bases left in between. CDR3 in DNA: TGTGCCAGCTCATCACGTTTACGGACGGAGGAGTTAGAGACCCAGTACTTC. Its protein product is CASSSRLRTEELETQYF.

The CDR3 sequence is CASTTDLISYNEQFF. The CDR3 DNA reads as TGTGCCAGCACCACGGACTTAATCTCCTACAATGAGCAGTTCTTC. This rearrangement joins TRBV7-9 to TRBJ2-1, with TRBD2 as a possible D gene (5 bases). Germline lookup yields CDR1 SEHNR and CDR2 FQNEAQ (reference sequence). V was clipped by 7 bases and J by 0 bases, with 13 bases between them. The length of the CDR3 is 15 residues.

The CDR3: CASTTGILETQYF. CDR3 DNA: TGTGCCAGTACCACAGGGATCCTGGAGACCCAGTACTTC. The chain is built from TRBV11-2 and TRBJ2-5, with D tentatively TRBD1 (6 bases). This CDR3 region has 13 residues. Germline loops: CDR1 SGHAT, CDR2 FQNNGV. V lost 9 bases, J lost 5 bases, and 16 bases lay in between.

The rearrangement links TRBV28 to TRBJ2-1, with a possible D match to TRBD1 (7 bases). The V and J ends lost 4 bases and 8 bases respectively, with 21 bases between them. This CDR3 contains 16 residues. Germline CDR1 reads MDHEN; CDR2 reads SYDVKM. CDR3 nucleotides: TGTGCCAGCAGTTCCCCCGGACAGGAGGGGATCGATGAGCAGTTCTTC. It encodes CASSSPGQEGIDEQFF.

V gene TRBV2 combines with J gene TRBJ1-3, with 8 bases aligning to TRBD1. This CDR3 comprises 17 residues. In germline, CDR1 is SNHLY, CDR2 FYNNEI. V lost 5 bases and J lost 2; bases outside the gene matches: 11. The CDR3: CASSTGTGGIAGNTIYF. Here the CDR3 DNA reads TGTGCCAGCAGTACCGGGACAGGAGGCATTGCTGGAAACACCATATATTTT.

The V call is TRBV28, the J call TRBJ2-7; 11 nucleotides line up with TRBD2. This CDR3 spans 15 amino acids. Germline values: CDR1 MDHEN, CDR2 SYDVKM. Losses at the gene ends were 5 bases for V and 4 bases for J; bases not matched to a gene: 7. The CDR3 region is CASSVSTSGSYEQYF. The CDR3 DNA sequence: TGTGCCAGCAGTGTATCTACTAGCGGGAGTTACGAGCAGTACTTC.

The chain employs TRBV19 and TRBJ1-1; the D gene is possibly TRBD1 (6 bases). The CDR3 has 16 amino acids. Germline V CDR1 and CDR2: LNHDA, SQIVND (reference sequence). Trimming stripped 7 bases from V and 2 bases from J, with 20 bases between. The CDR3 spells CASTPQGPGVNTEAFF. As DNA, the CDR3 is TGTGCCAGTACCCCCCAAGGGCCAGGGGTAAACACTGAAGCTTTCTTT.

V and J are TRBV9 and TRBJ1-2, with 7 bases lining up with TRBD1. The CDR3 spans 15 residues. Germline CDR1 and CDR2: SGDLS and YYNGEE. J gave up 3 bases and V 6 bases, and 11 bases lay outside the gene matches. CDR3 sequence: CASTHTDRTDYGYTF. The CDR3 nucleotides are TGTGCCAGCACCCACACGGACAGGACAGACTATGGCTACACCTTC.

The chain uses TRBV2 and TRBJ1-2, with D tentatively TRBD1 (5 bases). Trimming stripped 8 bases from V and 4 bases from J, with 14 bases between. This CDR3 is 13 amino acids long. Germline V gene lookup returns CDR1 SNHLY and CDR2 FYNNEI. CDR3: CASVAGGGYGYTF. The CDR3 region has the DNA TGTGCCAGCGTCGCGGGGGGAGGCTATGGCTACACCTTC.

The rearrangement joins TRBV6-6 to TRBJ1-1, with D possibly being TRBD1 (5 bases). Germline CDR1 reads MNHNY; CDR2 reads SVGAGI (reference sequence). This CDR3 region has 15 residues. V lost 10 bases and J 5 bases, leaving 23 bases between the germline ends. DNA of the CDR3: TGTGCCATCACAGTTATATGGGGCATGGAAACTGAAGCTTTCTTT. Protein: CAITVIWGMETEAFF.

The chain employs TRBV4-2 and TRBJ2-1; 10 positions match TRBD2. Germline V gene sequence: CDR1 LGHNA, CDR2 YNFKEQ. Trimming removed 1 base from V and 5 bases from J; junction bases left unmatched: 8. The CDR3 is 17 residues long. The chain's CDR3 is CASSQVLGLARHNEQFF. The CDR3 nucleotides are TGTGCCAGCAGCCAAGTTCTGGGACTAGCGCGCCACAATGAGCAGTTCTTC.

The genes are TRBV5-1 and TRBJ1-2; 10 nucleotides match TRBD1. Per the germline V gene, CDR1 is SGHRS and CDR2 is YFSETQ. Germline trimming cut 0 bases from V and 2 bases from J; bases unmatched to any gene: 4. The CDR3 length is 16 residues. This CDR3 reads CASSLGGTGENYGYTF. The CDR3 DNA reads as TGCGCCAGCAGCTTGGGAGGGACAGGGGAAAACTATGGCTACACCTTC.